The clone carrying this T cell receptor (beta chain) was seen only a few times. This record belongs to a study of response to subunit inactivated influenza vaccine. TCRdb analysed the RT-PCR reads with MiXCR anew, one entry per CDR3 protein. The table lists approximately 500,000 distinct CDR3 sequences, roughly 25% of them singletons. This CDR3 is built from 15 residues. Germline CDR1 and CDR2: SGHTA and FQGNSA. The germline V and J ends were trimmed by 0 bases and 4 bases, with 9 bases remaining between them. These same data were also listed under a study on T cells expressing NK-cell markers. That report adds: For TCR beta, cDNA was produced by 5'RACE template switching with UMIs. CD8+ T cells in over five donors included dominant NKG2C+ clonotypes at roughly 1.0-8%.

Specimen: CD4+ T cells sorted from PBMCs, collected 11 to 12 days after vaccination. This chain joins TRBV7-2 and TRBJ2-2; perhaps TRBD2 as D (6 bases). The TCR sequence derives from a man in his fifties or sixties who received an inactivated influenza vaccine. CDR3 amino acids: CASSLAGGGTGELFF. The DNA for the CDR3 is TGTGCCAGCAGCTTAGCGGGGGGTGGCACCGGGGAGCTGTTTTTT.